The next 31 T cell receptor beta chains were all read from a single sample in a study of cytomegalovirus exposure and HLA in healthy donors. The PCR was carried out with 60 Vbeta primers and 13 Jbeta primers. Sequencing used immunoSEQ multiplex PCR; TCRdb keeps in-frame clones, though not all of them. This table has under 200,000 clones, around 75% appearing once. What was sequenced was PBMCs. These receptors came from a woman between 45 and 60 years old in good health and CMV-seropositive.

V is TRBV29-1 and J is TRBJ1-4, with 7 bases aligning to TRBD1. The CDR3 loop spans 14 amino acids. V lost 7 bases and J lost 6; bases outside the gene matches: 11. Germline loops: CDR1 SQVTM, CDR2 ANQGSEA. The CDR3 sequence: CSAFRGERDEKLFF. The CDR3 DNA follows: TGCAGCGCTTTCAGGGGGGAACGGGATGAAAAACTGTTTTTT.

This sequence joins TRBV7-6 and TRBJ2-5; TRBD1 matches 7 bases. CDR3 size: 15 residues. The V segment lost 5 bases and the J segment 5 bases; nucleotides outside the gene matches: 11. CDR1 and CDR2 from the germline V gene are SGHVS and FNYEAQ. CDR3 protein: CASSQPGQLTETQYF. CDR3 nucleotide sequence: TGTGCCAGCAGCCAACCGGGACAGCTCACGGAGACCCAGTACTTC.

V usage is TRBV2 and J usage is TRBJ1-2; no clear D. Germline loops: CDR1 SNHLY, CDR2 FYNNEI. V gave up 1 base and J gave up 4 bases, with 4 bases separating them. This CDR3 has 12 residues. The CDR3: CASSEGAYGYTF. As DNA, the CDR3 is TGTGCCAGCAGTGAAGGGGCCTATGGCTACACCTTC.

This clone was seen more than once but under ten times. The chain joins TRBV7-9 to TRBJ1-1, with D perhaps matching TRBD1 (6 bases). CDR3 length equals 13 residues. The V gene's germline CDR1 is SEHNR and CDR2 FQNEAQ (reference sequence). Trimming removed 1 base at V and 3 bases at J, with 6 bases between. In DNA form, the CDR3 reads TGTGCCAGCAGCTTAGGGACAGACACTGAAGCTTTCTTT. Its protein product is CASSLGTDTEAFF.

The V and J genes are TRBV11-3 and TRBJ2-2; 7 bases line up with TRBD1. From germline, CDR1 is SGHNT and CDR2 YENEEA. The CDR3 loop spans 18 amino acids. J gave up 1 base and V 1 base, and 9 bases lay outside the gene matches. The CDR3 region is CASSLGRWDSENTGELFF. CDR3 nucleotides: TGTGCCAGCAGCTTAGGACGTTGGGACAGCGAGAACACCGGGGAGCTGTTTTTT.

The chain uses TRBV29-1 and TRBJ2-3; D possibly corresponds to TRBD1 (6 bases). Germline values: CDR1 SQVTM, CDR2 ANQGSEA. Trimming removed 6 bases at V and 3 bases at J, with 16 bases between. CDR3 size: 14 residues. CDR3 amino acids: CSVLQGLVTDTQYF. The CDR3 coding sequence is TGCAGCGTACTACAGGGTCTAGTAACAGATACGCAGTATTTT.

The chain couples TRBV6-1 to TRBJ1-2; the match to TRBD1 covers 8 bases. V lost 3 bases and J lost 2; bases outside the gene matches: 11. The CDR3 consists of 17 residues. Per germline, CDR1 MNHNS and CDR2 SASEGT. As DNA, the CDR3 is TGTGCCAGCAGTGATGCTACAGGGGGAAGGCCGAACTATGGCTACACCTTC. Its protein product is CASSDATGGRPNYGYTF.

This chain uses TRBV27 with TRBJ1-5; a weak D match, TRBD1 (5 bases). V was shortened by 8 bases and J by 3 bases, with 11 bases between the two germline ends. There are 13 residues in the CDR3. From germline, CDR1 is MNHEY and CDR2 SMNVEV (reference sequence). This CDR3 reads CASRGGYNQPQHF. CDR3 DNA: TGTGCCAGCCGTGGGGGGTACAATCAGCCCCAGCATTTT.

This clone was found once. The chain couples TRBV27 to TRBJ2-3, with D perhaps TRBD1 (7 bases). Trimming shortened V by 4 bases and J by 1 base, and 12 bases separated the two germline ends. Germline CDR1 is MNHEY and CDR2 is SMNVEV (reference sequence). The CDR3 is 15 residues long. Written as DNA, the CDR3 is TGTGCCAGCAGTTCAGGGGGGCTCGGCACAGATACGCAGTATTTT. Its protein product is CASSSGGLGTDTQYF.

V gene TRBV5-1 combines with J gene TRBJ2-5, with 8 bases matching TRBD2. The DNA end lines up better with TRBJ2-7; the J call may be wrong. CDR3 size: 15 residues. Germline V gene sequence: CDR1 SGHRS, CDR2 YFSETQ. The CDR3 region is CASSLAYGGAYEQYF. DNA for the CDR3: TGCGCCAGCAGCTTGGCCTACGGGGGGGCCTACGAGCAGTACTTC.

This chain joins TRBV6-5 and TRBJ1-1, with 8 bases aligning to TRBD1. This CDR3 region has 14 residues. Germline CDR1 MNHEY, CDR2 SVGAGI. J gave up 4 bases and V 1 base, and 2 bases lay outside the gene matches. As DNA, the CDR3 is TGTGCCAGCAGTTACTTTGACAGGGGCACTGAAGCTTTCTTT. It is translated as CASSYFDRGTEAFF.

This clone has just one count. This chain links TRBV2 with TRBJ2-1; TRBD1 matches 7 bases. Germline V lookup: CDR1 SNHLY, CDR2 FYNNEI. Losses at the gene ends were 4 bases for V and 2 bases for J; bases not matched to a gene: 5. This CDR3 has 15 amino acids. The CDR3 bases are TGTGCCAGCAGTGCAGGGACAGAACCCTACAATGAGCAGTTCTTC. Its translation is CASSAGTEPYNEQFF.

J is TRBJ1-1 and V is TRBV29-1; D possibly corresponds to TRBD1 (6 bases). The CDR3 sequence is 12 residues long. Germline V gene sequence: CDR1 SQVTM, CDR2 ANQGSEA. Trimming pared 5 bases from V and 9 bases from J, leaving 16 bases between. The CDR3 loop reads CSVTHDRPQAFF. The CDR3 DNA reads TGCAGCGTTACCCACGACAGGCCCCAAGCTTTCTTT. Variable domain in full (rest from reference TRBV29-1 and TRBJ1-1): SAVISQKPSRDICQRGTSLTIQCQVDSQVTMMFWYRQQPGQSLTLIATANQGSEATYESGFVIDKFPISRPNLTFSTLTVSNMSPEDSSIYLCSVTHDRPQAFFGQGTRLTVV.

V and J are TRBV5-1 and TRBJ2-5, with unresolved D. There are 14 residues in the CDR3. Trimming took off 2 bases at V and 3 bases at J, with 11 bases between the two ends. The V gene's germline CDR1 is SGHRS and CDR2 YFSETQ. DNA of the CDR3: TGCGCCAGCAGCTTACTCTACAGAGAAGAGACCCAGTACTTC. Its protein product is CASSLLYREETQYF.

Details on this clone: Other DNA sequences in the same sample also yield this CDR3. This chain connects TRBV9 to TRBJ1-3; D remains ambiguous. V gave up 2 bases and J gave up 0 bases, with 6 bases separating them. Germline values: CDR1 SGDLS, CDR2 YYNGEE. CDR3 length equals 14 residues. The CDR3 spells CASSVGSSGNTIYF. The CDR3 DNA sequence: TGTGCCAGCAGCGTTGGGAGCTCTGGAAACACCATATATTTT.

This clone was detected only once. The genes are TRBV5-1 and TRBJ2-3; D ambiguous. Looked up from germline, CDR1 is SGHRS and CDR2 is YFSETQ. The CDR3 has 13 residues. With 3 bases removed from V and 2 bases from J, the gap between germline ends came to 7 bases. In nucleotides, the CDR3 is TGCGCCAGCAGCTCTCAGGTCACAGATACGCAGTATTTT. This encodes CASSSQVTDTQYF.

This chain joins TRBV6-6 and TRBJ1-1, with D perhaps TRBD1 (5 bases). The CDR3 covers 12 residues. V gave up 4 bases and J gave up 5 bases, with 8 bases separating them. CDR1 and CDR2 from the germline V gene are MNHNY and SVGAGI (reference sequence). CDR3 DNA: TGTGCCAGCAGTTTCGGGGGTACTGAAGCTTTCTTT. As protein: CASSFGGTEAFF.

CDR3 bases: TGCAGCGCGGGAGGACAGGGGGCTACTGAAGCTTTCTTT. Residues: CSAGGQGATEAFF. This chain connects TRBV29-1 to TRBJ1-1; TRBD1 matches 11 bases. The CDR3 contains 13 residues. In germline, CDR1 is SQVTM, CDR2 ANQGSEA. The J segment lost 5 bases and the V segment lost 7 bases, leaving 6 bases of the junction unmatched.

This chain uses TRBV5-1 with TRBJ2-5; 7 bases are a match to TRBD2. The CDR3 extends over 16 amino acids. Germline-derived CDR1 and CDR2 are SGHRS and YFSETQ. The J segment lost 0 bases and the V segment lost 0 bases, leaving 5 bases of the junction unmatched. The CDR3: CASSLDGAGYQETQYF. The CDR3 DNA is TGCGCCAGCAGCTTGGATGGAGCGGGGTACCAAGAGACCCAGTACTTC.

This clone was seen once. V usage is TRBV9 and J usage is TRBJ1-2; D remains ambiguous. Trimming left V 0 bases short and J 4 bases short, with 10 bases between. Looked up from germline, CDR1 is SGDLS and CDR2 is YYNGEE. The CDR3 loop spans 14 amino acids. In DNA form, the CDR3 reads TGTGCCAGCAGCGTAGATCCCCGTGTCTATGGCTACACCTTC. It specifies CASSVDPRVYGYTF.

This clone appeared once. This rearrangement joins TRBV5-1 to TRBJ1-2; 7 bases line up with TRBD1. V lost 4 bases, J lost 2 bases, and 5 bases stayed unmatched. This CDR3 has 14 residues. Germline V gene sequence: CDR1 SGHRS, CDR2 YFSETQ. The DNA for the CDR3 is TGCGCCAGCAGCGAACAGGGGTACAACTATGGCTACACCTTC. It yields the protein CASSEQGYNYGYTF. Full variable domain (outside the CDR3, taken from reference TRBV5-1 and TRBJ1-2): KAGVTQTPRYLIKTRGQQVTLSCSPISGHRSVSWYQQTPGQGLQFLFEYFSETQRNKGNFPGRFSGRQFSNSRSEMNVSTLELGDSALYLCASSEQGYNYGYTFGSGTRLTVV.

The J gene is TRBJ2-1, the V gene TRBV6-1; D may be TRBD1 (5 bases). Germline-derived CDR1 and CDR2 are MNHNS and SASEGT. V lost 8 bases, J lost 0 bases, and 11 bases lay in between. The CDR3 spans 14 residues. The CDR3 nucleotides read TGTGCCAGCGGGGCCCGGAGCTCCTACAATGAGCAGTTCTTC. Amino acids: CASGARSSYNEQFF.

The chain employs TRBV10-3 and TRBJ1-1, with D unclear. Germline CDR1 and CDR2: ENHRY and SYGVKD. The CDR3 has 13 residues. Trimming left V 6 bases short and J 2 bases short, with 10 bases between. CDR3 residues: CAIRKSRNTEAFF. CDR3 nucleotide sequence: TGTGCCATCAGGAAGAGTCGCAACACTGAAGCTTTCTTT.

This rearrangement joins TRBV5-8 to TRBJ1-3, with D possibly being TRBD1 (5 bases). The V end lost 4 bases, the J end lost 4 bases, and 15 bases lay between the germline ends. Germline assignment: CDR1 SGHTS and CDR2 YDEGEE. The CDR3 has 15 residues. CDR3 bases: TGTGCCAGCAGCGGGGGGGACGGACCGGGAAACACCATATATTTT. Amino acid sequence: CASSGGDGPGNTIYF.

This rearrangement joins TRBV6-1 to TRBJ1-1; 9 bases are a match to TRBD1. The junction had 9 bases not matched to a gene; V was cut back by 6 bases and J by 10 bases. The V gene's germline CDR1 is MNHNS and CDR2 SASEGT. CDR3 length: 13 residues. CDR3 loop: CASREKTGGIAFF. CDR3 DNA: TGTGCCAGCAGGGAAAAAACAGGGGGCATAGCTTTCTTT.

The J gene is TRBJ1-2, the V gene TRBV6-5, with TRBD1 as a possible D gene (5 bases). CDR1 is MNHEY, CDR2 SVGAGI, per germline. The CDR3 totals 14 residues. V lost 5 bases and J lost 6, with 16 bases in between. CDR3 region: CASSPLGGRNGYTF. CDR3 nucleotides: TGTGCCAGCAGTCCTTTGGGGGGTAGGAATGGCTACACCTTC.

The V call is TRBV6-5, the J call TRBJ1-1, with D possibly matching TRBD1 (5 bases). Germline assignment: CDR1 MNHEY and CDR2 SVGAGI. V dropped 8 bases and J dropped 4 bases, with 17 bases sitting between them. This CDR3 contains 14 residues. The CDR3 bases are TGTGCCAGCCATACGGGGCGGGGAGGCACTGAAGCTTTCTTT. As protein: CASHTGRGGTEAFF.

This sequence joins TRBV6-6 and TRBJ2-7; TRBD1 matches 9 bases. The CDR3 loop spans 14 amino acids. V lost 4 bases to trimming and J lost 6 bases; unmatched junction nucleotides: 7. Per germline, CDR1 MNHNY and CDR2 SVGAGI (reference sequence). The CDR3 DNA follows: TGTGCCAGCAGTTCGAGGACAGGGGCGGCCGAGCAGTACTTC. Translating it yields CASSSRTGAAEQYF.

This clone has a single count. J is TRBJ1-5 and V is TRBV27, with 12 positions matching TRBD1. This CDR3 is built from 15 residues. Germline lookup yields CDR1 MNHEY and CDR2 SMNVEV (reference sequence). Trimming removed 4 bases from V and 7 bases from J; junction bases left unmatched: 5. The CDR3 loop is CASSSGTGGRQPQHF. DNA of the CDR3: TGTGCCAGCAGTTCCGGGACAGGGGGCAGGCAGCCCCAGCATTTT.

The rearrangement joins TRBV5-4 to TRBJ1-6; D call uncertain. The germline gives CDR1 SGHNT, CDR2 YYREEE (reference sequence). Deletions cut 0 bases from V and 5 bases from J, with 9 bases between. This CDR3 contains 15 residues. CDR3 in amino acids: CASSLGPADNSPLHF. The CDR3, as DNA: TGTGCCAGCAGCTTGGGCCCCGCGGATAATTCACCCCTCCACTTT.

This chain uses TRBV5-1 with TRBJ2-3; 8 nucleotides match TRBD2. Germline V gene data show CDR1 as SGHRS and CDR2 as YFSETQ. Trimming took 0 bases from V and 3 from J; bases not matched to a gene: 0. This CDR3 comprises 14 residues. CDR3 amino acids: CASSLVAGTDTQYF. CDR3 in DNA: TGCGCCAGCAGCTTGGTAGCGGGAACAGATACGCAGTATTTT.